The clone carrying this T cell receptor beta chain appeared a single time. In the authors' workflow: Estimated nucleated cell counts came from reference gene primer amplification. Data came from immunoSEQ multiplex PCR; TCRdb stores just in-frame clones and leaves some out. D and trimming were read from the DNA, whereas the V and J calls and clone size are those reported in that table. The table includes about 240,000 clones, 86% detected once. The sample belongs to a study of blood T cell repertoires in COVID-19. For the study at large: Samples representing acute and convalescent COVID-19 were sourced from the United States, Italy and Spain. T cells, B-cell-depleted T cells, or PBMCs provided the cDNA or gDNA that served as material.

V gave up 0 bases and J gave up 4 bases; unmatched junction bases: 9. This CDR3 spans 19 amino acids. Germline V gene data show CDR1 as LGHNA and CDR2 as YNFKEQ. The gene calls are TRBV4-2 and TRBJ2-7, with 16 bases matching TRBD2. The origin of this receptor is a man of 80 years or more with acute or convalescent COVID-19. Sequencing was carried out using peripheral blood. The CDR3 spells CASSQDPGGLAGGPYEQYF. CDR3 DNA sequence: TGTGCCAGCAGCCAAGATCCCGGGGGACTAGCGGGAGGGCCTTACGAGCAGTACTTC.